The 22 T cell receptor beta chains presented below share a single source sample, sequenced in a study of response to subunit inactivated influenza vaccine. TCRdb itself ran the RT-PCR reads through MiXCR, one entry per CDR3 protein. This table holds 590,000 or so distinct CDR3 sequences, 13% to 15% found once. This specimen consisted of PBMCs from blood, obtained less than 15 days before vaccination. All receptors derive from a man aged 45 to 65 who received an inactivated influenza vaccine.

This chain links TRBV18 with TRBJ1-4; no firm D call. Germline CDR1 is KGHSH and CDR2 is LQKENI. Trimming removed 3 bases from V and 5 bases from J, with 10 bases in between. This CDR3 is built from 14 residues. CDR3 DNA: TGTGCCAGCTCACCTCTCGGAGGGAATGAAAAACTGTTTTTT. Translated: CASSPLGGNEKLFF. Full variable domain (missing parts from reference TRBV18 and TRBJ1-4): NAGVMQNPRHLVRRRGQEARLRCSPMKGHSHVYWYRQLPEEGLKFMVYLQKENIIDESGMPKERFSAEFPKEGPSILRIQQVVRGDSAAYFCASSPLGGNEKLFFGSGTQLSVL.

Only a few counts were recorded for this clonotype. The chain has TRBV20-1 and TRBJ2-7; tentatively, D is TRBD1 or TRBD2 (6 bases each). CDR3 size: 13 residues. In germline, CDR1 is DFQATT, CDR2 SNEGSKA (reference sequence). The V end was cut by 3 bases, the J end by 2 bases, with 11 bases between. The CDR3 sequence: CSASSGAAYEQYF. Here the CDR3 DNA reads TGCAGTGCTAGTTCGGGGGCGGCCTACGAGCAGTACTTC.

This clonotype was seen many times. This CDR3 reads CASSQGGTNTGELFF. The CDR3 DNA reads as TGTGCCAGCAGCCAAGGCGGGACCAACACCGGGGAGCTGTTTTTT. The rearrangement joins TRBV3-1 to TRBJ2-2, with D tentatively TRBD2 (6 bases). This CDR3 region has 15 residues. V gave up 1 base and J gave up 2 bases, with 8 bases separating them. The germline gives CDR1 LGHDT, CDR2 YNNKEL (reference sequence).

The V call is TRBV20-1, the J call TRBJ2-7; perhaps TRBD1 as D (6 bases). Deletions cut 3 bases from V and 2 bases from J, with 14 bases between. The CDR3 has 14 amino acids. Looked up from germline, CDR1 is DFQATT and CDR2 is SNEGSKA (reference sequence). CDR3 in DNA: TGCAGTGCTAGGGCGGAACAGGGAGCCTACGAGCAGTACTTC. Translated: CSARAEQGAYEQYF.

J is TRBJ2-7 and V is TRBV6-1; no firm D call. Per the germline V gene, CDR1 is MNHNS and CDR2 is SASEGT. The V end was cut by 6 bases, the J end by 4 bases, with 19 bases between. This CDR3 spans 15 amino acids. The CDR3 bases are TGTGCCAGCAGGCCCTCGATGGGTATGGGGTACGAGCAGTACTTC. Encoded protein: CASRPSMGMGYEQYF.

This clonotype appeared a few times. The chain is built from TRBV29-1 and TRBJ2-1; D gene unclear. The CDR3 has 13 residues. The V end lost 7 bases, the J end lost 1 base, and 11 bases lay between the germline ends. From germline, CDR1 is SQVTM and CDR2 ANQGSEA. The CDR3 region has the DNA TGCAGCGGTGCCGGGCGATCCTACAATGAGCAGTTCTTC. Encoded protein: CSGAGRSYNEQFF.

This chain connects TRBV6-2 or TRBV6-3 to TRBJ1-1, with D unclear. The CDR3 has 13 residues. The germline CDR1 and CDR2 sequences are MNHEY and SVGEGT. Trimming stripped 2 bases from V and 4 bases from J, with 8 bases between. The CDR3 loop is CASSYVAATEAFF. In DNA, the CDR3 is TGTGCCAGCAGTTACGTAGCTGCCACTGAAGCTTTCTTT.

The chain recombines TRBV7-2 with TRBJ1-1, with no clear D. Trimming removed 1 base at V and 5 bases at J, with 11 bases between. The germline CDR1 and CDR2 sequences are SGHTA and FQGNSA. The CDR3 has 14 amino acids. CDR3 amino acids: CASSLGRLTTEAFF. The CDR3 region has the DNA TGTGCCAGCAGCTTAGGGCGGTTAACGACTGAAGCTTTCTTT.

V gene TRBV18 combines with J gene TRBJ2-1; 8 positions agree with TRBD2. The junction had 9 bases not matched to a gene; V was cut back by 2 bases and J by 9 bases. The CDR3 is 15 residues long. Germline V gene lookup returns CDR1 KGHSH and CDR2 LQKENI. CDR3 in amino acids: CASSPLAGTIGEQFF. In nucleotides, the CDR3 is TGTGCCAGCTCACCATTAGCGGGGACAATTGGTGAGCAGTTCTTC.

Only a few counts were recorded for this clonotype. V is TRBV7-2 and J is TRBJ2-5; 11 nucleotides match TRBD2. J was trimmed by 4 bases and V by 4 bases; bases with no gene match: 2. Looked up from germline, CDR1 is SGHTA and CDR2 is FQGNSA. The CDR3 loop spans 14 amino acids. CDR3 bases: TGTGCCAGCAGCTCCGGGACTAGCGGAGAGACCCAGTACTTC. Protein: CASSSGTSGETQYF. The full variable domain, its missing parts supplied by reference TRBV7-2 and TRBJ2-5, is GAGVSQSPSNKVTEKGKDVELRCDPISGHTALYWYRQSLGQGLEFLIYFQGNSAPDKSGLPSDRFSAERTGGSVSTLTIQRTQQEDSAVYLCASSSGTSGETQYFGPGTRLLVL.

This clonotype has more than one count but fewer than ten. This chain connects TRBV2 to TRBJ2-4; the D gene could be TRBD1 or TRBD2 (5 bases each). CDR1 is SNHLY, CDR2 FYNNEI, per germline. There are 15 residues in the CDR3. V was shortened by 2 bases and J by 8 bases, with 16 bases between the two germline ends. The CDR3: CASSEPVWGIYIQYF. CDR3 in DNA: TGTGCCAGCAGTGAACCGGTTTGGGGGATATACATTCAGTACTTC.

This clonotype was picked up a small number of times. The chain joins TRBV7-6 to TRBJ1-4; TRBD1 might be the D (6 bases). The V gene's germline CDR1 is SGHVS and CDR2 FNYEAQ. This CDR3 is 13 amino acids long. The ends were cut back, 6 bases at V and 5 bases at J, with 10 bases in the middle. CDR3 DNA: TGTGCCAGCAGACGGACAGCGAATGAAAAACTGTTTTTT. It specifies CASRRTANEKLFF.

This sequence joins TRBV29-1 and TRBJ1-2; no firm D call. Germline V lookup: CDR1 SQVTM, CDR2 ANQGSEA. This CDR3 is built from 16 residues. With 6 bases removed from V and 1 base from J, the gap between germline ends came to 21 bases. The CDR3, as DNA: TGCAGCGTCCCATCTCAGGAGGGTTCATTTAACTATGGCTACACCTTC. Translating it yields CSVPSQEGSFNYGYTF.

The V and J genes are TRBV28 and TRBJ1-5, with no clear D. This CDR3 comprises 13 residues. Per the germline V gene, CDR1 is MDHEN and CDR2 is SYDVKM. Trimming removed 8 bases at V and 9 bases at J, with 17 bases between. The CDR3 loop is CASESEDSSPQHF. The CDR3 DNA is TGTGCCAGCGAGTCGGAGGACTCTTCGCCCCAGCATTTT.

This clonotype was seen many times. The rearrangement links TRBV20-1 to TRBJ2-3, with a tentative D call TRBD2 (5 bases). The CDR3 covers 16 residues. V lost 5 bases and J 4 bases, leaving 22 bases between the germline ends. From germline, CDR1 is DFQATT and CDR2 SNEGSKA (reference sequence). In DNA, the CDR3 is TGCAGTGCTCCAATAGTTGTGGGGAGTAGCGCAGATACGCAGTATTTT. It specifies CSAPIVVGSSADTQYF.

This clonotype was detected only a few times. This chain uses TRBV20-1 with TRBJ1-6; TRBD1 is a possible D gene (5 bases). The CDR3 length is 14 residues. Trimming shortened V by 4 bases and J by 0 bases, and 7 bases separated the two germline ends. Germline V gives CDR1 DFQATT, CDR2 SNEGSKA (reference sequence). The CDR3 coding sequence is TGCAGTGCTAAAGACAGCTCCTATAATTCACCCCTCCACTTT. As protein: CSAKDSSYNSPLHF.

The rearrangement links TRBV10-3 to TRBJ2-3, with 11 bases aligning to TRBD2. Germline V CDR1 and CDR2: ENHRY, SYGVKD. After removal of 6 bases from V and 6 bases from J, the junction contained 17 bases not matched to a gene. CDR3 length equals 18 residues. CDR3 sequence reads: CAISPLTILAGVSDTQYF. CDR3 nucleotides: TGTGCCATCAGCCCACTCACCATACTAGCGGGAGTCAGTGATACGCAGTATTTT.

This clonotype was recorded at least ten times. The chain combines TRBV4-3 with TRBJ2-3, with D unresolved. CDR3 size: 15 residues. Germline values: CDR1 LGHNA, CDR2 YSLEER. Trimming shortened V by 1 base and J by 3 bases, and 11 bases separated the two germline ends. CDR3 nucleotides: TGCGCCAGCAGCCAAGTCCCCGGATCTACAGATACGCAGTATTTT. Protein sequence: CASSQVPGSTDTQYF.

J is TRBJ2-5 and V is TRBV2, with 10 nucleotides matching TRBD2. Trimming removed 8 bases from V and 0 bases from J; junction bases left unmatched: 9. The length of the CDR3 is 16 residues. Germline V lookup: CDR1 SNHLY, CDR2 FYNNEI. This CDR3 is CASRASGGRYQETQYF. Here the CDR3 DNA reads TGTGCCAGCCGCGCTAGCGGGGGCCGGTACCAAGAGACCCAGTACTTC.

This clonotype came up a few times. The V and J genes are TRBV20-1 and TRBJ1-1, with 11 positions matching TRBD1. The V segment lost 7 bases and the J segment 4 bases; nucleotides outside the gene matches: 5. Germline lookup yields CDR1 DFQATT and CDR2 SNEGSKA (reference sequence). This CDR3 spans 13 amino acids. Here the CDR3 reads CSGDRGAGTEAFF. CDR3 nucleotide sequence: TGCAGTGGGGACAGGGGGGCGGGCACTGAAGCTTTCTTT.

In this sample, this clonotype turned up a few times. The chain joins TRBV6-2 or TRBV6-3 to TRBJ2-5; 7 nucleotides line up with TRBD2. Germline V CDR1 and CDR2: MNHEY, SVGEGT. This CDR3 contains 15 residues. V gave up 10 bases and J gave up 4 bases; unmatched junction bases: 15. In DNA form, the CDR3 reads TGTGCCACCACTTCCCGCGGGAGTTGGGGAGAGACCCAGTACTTC. This sequence encodes CATTSRGSWGETQYF.

The gene calls are TRBV3-1 and TRBJ2-1, with 13 bases fitting TRBD2. Germline CDR1 LGHDT, CDR2 YNNKEL (reference sequence). This CDR3 is built from 17 residues. Trimming took 7 bases from V and 8 from J; bases not matched to a gene: 14. In DNA form, the CDR3 reads TGTGCCAGCACCGCTTGGTCTGGGACTAGCGGGGTGCATGAGCAGTTCTTC. Protein: CASTAWSGTSGVHEQFF.